A single TCR beta chain is shown here with its context. The target of this receptor is not known. Per-nucleotide qualities are absent, and no much larger clonotype sits a single base away. The immunoSEQ Assay, a bias-controlled multiplex PCR, was used to amplify TCRbeta CDR3 regions from genomic DNA. From the authors' description of their analysis: Within the assay, amplification of reference gene primers was used to estimate how many nucleated cells each sample contained. To quantify the absolute abundance of each unique TCRbeta CDR3 rearrangement, sequence reads were collapsed and filtered. Productive Simpson clonality was computed per sample as the square root of Simpson's diversity index over productive rearrangements. TCRdb carries this immuneACCESS record with in-frame sequences only. Its versions omit some clonotypes, under half of them owing to an unresolved V gene in the studies checked, with the rest unexplained. V and J calls and clone size are copied from that table; D and trimming were computed from the DNA. This sample comprises about 230,000 clones, roughly 84% of them detected only once. Clones ranked in the top ten supply around 0.97% of the sample.

Collaborating institutions collected whole blood in K2EDTA tubes following their own protocols. For TCRbeta analysis, collaborators shipped samples in one of three forms: frozen whole blood, isolated PBMCs, or DNA extracted from either of those sample types. This record belongs to a study of blood T cell repertoires in COVID-19 (TCRdb year 2020). Background for the entire study: The collaborator samples originated in the United States, Italy and Spain and spanned the acute and convalescent phases of COVID-19. The material from the prospective study consisted of cDNA or gDNA derived from T cells, B-cell-depleted T cells, or PBMCs. Deeply sampled blood TCRbeta repertoires from subjects exposed to, actively infected with, or recovered from COVID-19 were included in the dataset. The repertoires were released in a freely available public database meant as a resource for research on the immune response to SARS-CoV-2. Samples were obtained from the ongoing ImmuneRACE study (first 160 participants) and from over 1,000 subjects provided by 6 global collaborators. Sample metadata almost always included a de-identified subject ID, COVID-19 status, age in years and sex. Where available, HLA class I and class II types were taken from metadata supplied by the sample provider and were not determined by assay-based typing. What the study reported, not specific to this receptor: The amount of clinical and demographic metadata varied by source and participant and was provided uncurated.

Relative to germline, V is 3 bases shorter and J is 3 bases shorter, with 12 bases between their ends. The CDR3 numbers 14 residues from cysteine through phenylalanine. Only the CDR3 region is kept as DNA, spanning 42 bases read in frame from base 1. CDR1 is given as SGHDN and CDR2 as FVKESK, both from the germline V gene. This chain is built from TRBV14 and TRBJ2-7; a tentative D match to TRBD1 spans 5 bases. Sequencing was performed on peripheral blood. The clonotype originates from a man aged 35 to 55 with acute or convalescent COVID-19. The nucleotide sequence reads TGTGCCAGCAGCCATGAACAGGAAAACTACGAGCAGTACTTC. Translated, this is CASSHEQENYEQYF.